The rows below give T cell receptor beta chains drawn from one sample of a study of T cell responses to AZD1222 COVID-19 vaccine. Clones were read by immunoSEQ multiplex PCR, and TCRdb kept only the in-frame ones, dropping some. Found here are roughly 95,000 clones, roughly nine tenths of them singletons; the top ten hold less than 4%. The sequencing used peripheral blood, collected 28 days after the second AZD1222 dose. The source of these receptors is an adult who received the AZD1222 COVID-19 vaccine. Both conserved end residues are part of each CDR3. Each record gives: clone size, D gene, J gene, V gene, CDR3 DNA, CDR3 protein. D genes are given only for firm matches. Only some rows state a clone size, as once, few, many or a class for expanded clones.

NA | NA | TRBJ2-1 | TRBV11-3 | TGTGCCAGCAGCTCCGGACCAGGGGATGAGCAGTTCTTC | CASSSGPGDEQFF
NA | NA | TRBJ1-3 | TRBV3-1/TRBV3-2 | TGTGCCAGCAGCCAAGAACCGAACTCTGGAAACACCATATATTTT | CASSQEPNSGNTIYF
NA | NA | TRBJ1-1 | TRBV5-5 | TGTGCCAGCAGCTTGACAGGCAAAAACACTGAAGCTTTCTTT | CASSLTGKNTEAFF
once | NA | TRBJ1-2 | TRBV29-1 | TGCAGCGTTGAAGATCGCGGGTATGGCTACACCTTC | CSVEDRGYGYTF
NA | TRBD2 | TRBJ2-7 | TRBV5-6 | TGTGCCAGCAGCTTGGGAACGGGGGGGCCCGACGAGCAGTACTTC | CASSLGTGGPDEQYF
NA | NA | TRBJ1-6 | TRBV5-1 | TGCGCCAGCAGCTTGGGGGGGGTTTCACCCCTCCACTTT | CASSLGGVSPLHF
NA | TRBD1 | TRBJ2-1 | TRBV11-3 | TGTGCCAGCAGCCTAGAAGGGACAGGGCTATACAATGAGCAGTTCTTC | CASSLEGTGLYNEQFF
NA | NA | TRBJ1-6 | TRBV7-3 | TGTGCCAGCAGCTTGGGGCCTAATTCACCCCTCCACTTT | CASSLGPNSPLHF
NA | TRBD2 | TRBJ2-1 | TRBV3-1/TRBV3-2 | TGTGCCAGCAGCCCGCCCAGCGGGGGGGCCGGTGAGCAGTTCTTC | CASSPPSGGAGEQFF
NA | NA | TRBJ1-4 | TRBV5-1 | TGCGCCAGCAGCTTCGGGGCTTCGGCGTCTCTCTTTAATGAAAAACTGTTTTTT | CASSFGASASLFNEKLFF
few | TRBD1 | TRBJ1-1 | TRBV7-8 | TGTGCCAGCAGCTCCGGACAGGTGAACACTGAAGCTTTCTTT | CASSSGQVNTEAFF
NA | TRBD1 | TRBJ1-1 | TRBV14 | TGTGCCAGCAGCGCTAAACTGACAGGGCTGATGAACACTGAAGCTTTCTTT | CASSAKLTGLMNTEAFF
NA | TRBD1 | TRBJ1-2 | TRBV5-6 | TGTGCCAGCAGCCGACAGGGGGCGAGAGGCTACACCTTC | CASSRQGARGYTF
NA | NA | TRBJ1-1 | TRBV11-3 | TGTGCCAGCAGTCCTATCCAGGGAAACACTGAAGCTTTCTTT | CASSPIQGNTEAFF
once | TRBD1 | TRBJ2-7 | TRBV6-2/TRBV6-3 | TGTGCCAGCAGTTCCACAGGGGTTTACGAGCAGTACTTC | CASSSTGVYEQYF